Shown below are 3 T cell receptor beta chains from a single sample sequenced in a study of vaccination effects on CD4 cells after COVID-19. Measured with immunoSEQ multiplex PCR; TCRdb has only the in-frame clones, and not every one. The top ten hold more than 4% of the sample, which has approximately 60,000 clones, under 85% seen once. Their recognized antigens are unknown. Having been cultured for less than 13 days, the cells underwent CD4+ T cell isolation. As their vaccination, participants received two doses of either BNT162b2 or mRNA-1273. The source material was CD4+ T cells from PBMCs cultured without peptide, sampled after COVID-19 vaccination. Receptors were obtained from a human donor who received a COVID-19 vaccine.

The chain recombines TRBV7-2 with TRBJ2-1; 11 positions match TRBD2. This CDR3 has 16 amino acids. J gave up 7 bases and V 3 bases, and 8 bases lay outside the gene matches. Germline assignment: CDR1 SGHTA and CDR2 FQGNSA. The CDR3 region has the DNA TGTGCCAGCAGCTTGCTAGCGGGGGGTTTGGGGAATGAGCAGTTCTTC. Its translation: CASSLLAGGLGNEQFF.

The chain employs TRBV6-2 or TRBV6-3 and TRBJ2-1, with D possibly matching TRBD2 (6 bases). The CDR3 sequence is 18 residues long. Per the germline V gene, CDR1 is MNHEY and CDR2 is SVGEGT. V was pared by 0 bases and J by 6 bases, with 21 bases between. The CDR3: CASSYSMVSGLQFNEQFF. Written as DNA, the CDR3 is TGTGCCAGCAGTTACTCGATGGTCTCGGGACTCCAGTTCAATGAGCAGTTCTTC.

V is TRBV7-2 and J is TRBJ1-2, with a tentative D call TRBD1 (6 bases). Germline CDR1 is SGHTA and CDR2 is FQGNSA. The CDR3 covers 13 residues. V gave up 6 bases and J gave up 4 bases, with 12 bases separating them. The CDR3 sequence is CASRPTGLYGYTF. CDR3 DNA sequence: TGTGCCAGCAGGCCAACAGGGCTCTATGGCTACACCTTC.